This T cell receptor (beta chain) was obtained from a study of neoadjuvant anti-PD-1 for oral cavity cancer. This clone was seen just once. V lost 0 bases, J lost 10 bases, and 9 bases lay in between. CDR1 LGHNA and CDR2 YSLEER come from the germline V gene. The CDR3 is made up of 13 amino acids. Clones were read by immunoSEQ multiplex PCR, and TCRdb kept only the in-frame ones, dropping some. The sample has 30,000 to 40,000 clones; around nine tenths are singletons. Blood cells were analyzed directly, without culture or expansion. The rearrangement links TRBV4-3 to TRBJ1-4, with D possibly matching TRBD1 (5 bases). Sample: PBMCs, taken before nivolumab (anti-PD-1) treatment. The TCR sequence derives from a person between 40 and 79 years old with oral cavity squamous cell carcinoma. The CDR3, as DNA: TGCGCCAGCAGCCAAGATTCGGGGCGAAAACTGTTTTTT. This gives the protein CASSQDSGRKLFF.